These 17 T cell receptor beta chains originate from one sample sequenced in a study of cytomegalovirus exposure and HLA in healthy donors (dated by TCRdb to the late 2010s). Receptors were amplified or captured by the immunoSEQ multiplex PCR assay. A mixture of 60 forward primers for TCR Vbeta segments and 13 reverse primers for TCR Jbeta segments was used in the multiplex PCR. Held by TCRdb, this immuneACCESS table contains in-frame sequences only and omits some clones. Under half of the omission traces to an unresolved V gene where checked; the cause of the rest is unknown. This sample lists approximately 260,000 clones; 70% to 90% were detected once. Roughly 2% of the sample rests with the top ten. The sample was PBMCs. These receptor sequences come from a woman between 40 and 50 years old in good health and CMV-seropositive.

The chain joins TRBV28 to TRBJ1-2, with D tentatively TRBD1 (6 bases). CDR1 and CDR2 (germline): MDHEN, SYDVKM. The CDR3 is 14 amino acids. V gave up 1 base and J gave up 8 bases, with 14 bases separating them. The CDR3 sequence is CASSLFNRVDGYTF. Written as DNA, the CDR3 is TGTGCCAGCAGTTTATTCAACAGGGTTGACGGCTACACCTTC.

The sample holds one count of this clone. The chain employs TRBV28 and TRBJ1-4, with D hard to call. CDR3 length equals 15 residues. The V gene lost 0 bases and the J gene lost 1 base, with 6 bases spanning the gap. Germline CDR1 and CDR2: MDHEN and SYDVKM. As DNA, the CDR3 is TGTGCCAGCAGTTTATGGGCAAGAACTAATGAAAAACTGTTTTTT. This translates into CASSLWARTNEKLFF.

The chain is built from TRBV6-5 and TRBJ2-3; 8 nucleotides agree with TRBD1. V dropped 6 bases and J dropped 2; count of bases not matched to a gene: 4. This CDR3 has 14 residues. Germline V gives CDR1 MNHEY, CDR2 SVGAGI. The CDR3 bases are TGTGCCAGCAGAGGACAGGGCTTCACAGATACGCAGTATTTT. Protein product: CASRGQGFTDTQYF.

This clone was recorded once. The chain has TRBV5-1 and TRBJ2-2, with 7 bases fitting TRBD1. The CDR3 totals 15 residues. The germline gives CDR1 SGHRS, CDR2 YFSETQ. With V trimmed by 5 bases and J by 0 bases, 4 bases remained unmatched. The chain's CDR3 is CASRGQGANTGELFF. The CDR3 nucleotides read TGCGCCAGCAGGGGCCAGGGGGCGAACACCGGGGAGCTGTTTTTT.

The V gene is TRBV28, the J gene TRBJ2-5; TRBD2 matches at 11 bases. This CDR3 has 15 residues. CDR1 is MDHEN and CDR2 is SYDVKM in the germline V gene. The junction had 8 bases not matched to a gene; V was cut back by 5 bases and J by 6 bases. The CDR3 DNA is TGTGCCAGCAGTCCTAGACTAGCGGGGCAAAAGACCCAGTACTTC. It encodes CASSPRLAGQKTQYF.

The chain combines TRBV5-5 with TRBJ2-1, with D possibly matching TRBD1 (5 bases). Germline-derived CDR1 and CDR2 are SGHKS and YYEKEE (reference sequence). CDR3 length equals 15 residues. Trimming pared 0 bases from V and 6 bases from J, leaving 13 bases between. The CDR3 nucleotides read TGTGCCAGCAGCTTGGCTGGCTCCCAGGGCAATGAGCAGTTCTTC. It specifies CASSLAGSQGNEQFF.

DNA of the CDR3: TGCGCCATCCACTTGGGACAGCGGAACGATAGCAATCAGCCCCAGCATTTT. Amino acid sequence: CAIHLGQRNDSNQPQHF. This rearrangement joins TRBV5-1 to TRBJ1-5, with 7 bases lining up with TRBD1. The J segment lost 0 bases and the V segment lost 9 bases, leaving 15 bases of the junction unmatched. CDR3 length: 17 residues. CDR1 SGHRS and CDR2 YFSETQ come from the germline V gene. Complete variable domain (other parts from reference TRBV5-1 and TRBJ1-5): KAGVTQTPRYLIKTRGQQVTLSCSPISGHRSVSWYQQTPGQGLQFLFEYFSETQRNKGNFPGRFSGRQFSNSRSEMNVSTLELGDSALYLCAIHLGQRNDSNQPQHFGDGTRLSIL.

V is TRBV27 and J is TRBJ2-7, with D possibly being TRBD2 (6 bases). V gave up 5 bases and J gave up 3 bases, with 11 bases separating them. Germline CDR1 MNHEY, CDR2 SMNVEV (reference sequence). The CDR3 runs to 13 residues. CDR3 amino acids: CASSEDYGYEQYF. The CDR3, as DNA: TGTGCCAGCAGTGAGGACTACGGCTACGAGCAGTACTTC.

The gene calls are TRBV27 and TRBJ2-7; TRBD2 agrees at 13 bases. CDR3 length: 15 amino acids. The germline CDR1 and CDR2 sequences are MNHEY and SMNVEV (reference sequence). The trim removed 3 bases at V and 6 bases at J, leaving 5 bases unmatched. CDR3 in amino acids: CASSFTGTSGAEQYF. DNA for the CDR3: TGTGCCAGCAGTTTTACCGGGACTAGCGGGGCCGAGCAGTACTTC.

The chain carries TRBV6-5 and TRBJ2-7; D gene uncertain. The CDR3 consists of 15 residues. Germline V lookup: CDR1 MNHEY, CDR2 SVGAGI. Trimming pared 0 bases from V and 0 bases from J, leaving 9 bases between. The CDR3 coding sequence is TGTGCCAGCAGTTACTCTGGGCAGTTCTCCTACGAGCAGTACTTC. Amino acid sequence: CASSYSGQFSYEQYF.

The CDR3: CASSPRDSSLGNTIYF. The CDR3 coding sequence is TGTGCCAGCAGCCCCCGGGACAGCTCCCTAGGAAACACCATATATTTT. This chain connects TRBV7-2 to TRBJ1-3, with 7 bases aligning to TRBD1. This CDR3 spans 16 amino acids. V was pared by 5 bases and J by 4 bases, with 11 bases of the junction left unmatched. Germline V gene data show CDR1 as SGHTA and CDR2 as FQGNSA.

J is TRBJ2-5 and V is TRBV9; a possible D gene is TRBD2 (6 bases). V lost 0 bases and J lost 1, with 10 bases in between. The CDR3 extends over 15 amino acids. The germline V gene encodes CDR1 SGDLS and CDR2 YYNGEE. CDR3 DNA sequence: TGTGCCAGCAGCGTAGCGGGAGTGGCCCAAGAGACCCAGTACTTC. Amino acid sequence: CASSVAGVAQETQYF.

The rearrangement uses TRBV5-4 and TRBJ1-2, with 9 nucleotides matching TRBD1. V dropped 4 bases and J dropped 4; count of bases not matched to a gene: 8. The CDR3 extends over 15 amino acids. Germline V gene lookup returns CDR1 SGHNT and CDR2 YYREEE (reference sequence). The CDR3 is CASSRTGEDFYGYTF. CDR3 nucleotide sequence: TGTGCCAGCAGCCGGACAGGGGAAGATTTCTATGGCTACACCTTC.

V usage is TRBV7-2 and J usage is TRBJ1-6; 10 bases line up with TRBD1. The CDR3 runs to 14 residues. J lost 9 bases, V lost 6 bases, and 5 bases had no gene match. Germline CDR1 SGHTA, CDR2 FQGNSA. The CDR3 DNA sequence: TGTGCCAGCAGTGCGGGACAGGGGACTTCACCCCTCCACTTT. It encodes CASSAGQGTSPLHF.

The chain combines TRBV6-1 with TRBJ1-1, with D maybe TRBD1 (5 bases). The V and J ends lost 2 bases and 0 bases respectively, with 10 bases between them. The germline gives CDR1 MNHNS, CDR2 SASEGT. The length of the CDR3 is 15 residues. This chain's CDR3 is CASSEQGLMNTEAFF. CDR3 nucleotide sequence: TGTGCCAGCAGTGAACAGGGTCTCATGAACACTGAAGCTTTCTTT.

V is TRBV27 and J is TRBJ2-5; 10 positions match TRBD1. The CDR3 runs 15 residues. V trimming: 6 bases; J trimming: 5 bases; junction bases outside the gene matches: 9. CDR1 is MNHEY and CDR2 is SMNVEV in the germline V gene (reference sequence). CDR3 DNA: TGTGCCAGCAGACACTCGGGACAGGGGTTTGAGACCCAGTACTTC. Amino acid sequence: CASRHSGQGFETQYF.

This clone occurred once. V gene TRBV11-1 combines with J gene TRBJ1-6, with 9 bases lining up with TRBD1. The CDR3 totals 16 residues. Germline V gene sequence: CDR1 SGHAT, CDR2 FQDESV (reference sequence). The V and J ends lost 5 bases and 7 bases, in that order; junction bases with no gene match: 9. CDR3 nucleotide sequence: TGTGCCAGCAGCACTACCACCGGGACAGGGAATTCACCCCTCCACTTT. Its translation is CASSTTTGTGNSPLHF.